This is a list of T cell receptor beta chains from one sample in a study of blood T cell repertoires in COVID-19. The protocol was immunoSEQ multiplex PCR, while the TCRdb copy is restricted to in-frame clones and leaves out a portion. In the table there are a few hundred thousand clones, approximately 81% of which are singletons. The sample consisted of peripheral blood. These receptors were collected from a man aged 50 to 60 who had recovered from COVID-19. Each CDR3 is given with its conserved first and last residue. D genes are given only for firm matches. Clone size is given for some rows only: seen once, a few or many times, or a class if the clone is expanded.

clone size: few
D gene: -
V gene: TRBV21-1
J gene: TRBJ2-5
CDR3 DNA: TGTGCCAGCCCTCGGGACAACCAAGAGACCCAGTACTTC
CDR3 protein: CASPRDNQETQYF

clone size: -
D gene: -
V gene: TRBV18
J gene: TRBJ2-2
CDR3 DNA: TGTGCCAGCTCACCCCGTCAGGCAACCGGGGAGCTGTTTTTT
CDR3 protein: CASSPRQATGELFF

clone size: -
D gene: -
V gene: TRBV28
J gene: TRBJ2-2
CDR3 DNA: TGTGCCAGCAGCCCCGGATCGCGGGAAACCGGGGAGCTGTTTTTT
CDR3 protein: CASSPGSRETGELFF

clone size: -
D gene: TRBD1
V gene: TRBV30
J gene: TRBJ1-2
CDR3 DNA: TGTGCCTGGAGTGAACAGGGGTTCGGTGGCTACACCTTC
CDR3 protein: CAWSEQGFGGYTF

clone size: -
D gene: -
V gene: TRBV3-1/TRBV3-2
J gene: TRBJ1-1
CDR3 DNA: TGTGCCAGCAGCCAAGTGCAGGGGCTAACTGAAGCTTTCTTT
CDR3 protein: CASSQVQGLTEAFF

clone size: -
D gene: -
V gene: TRBV9
J gene: TRBJ1-6
CDR3 DNA: TGTGCCAGCAGTCGTAGCTTGAACAGGCCTAATTCACCCCTCCACTTT
CDR3 protein: CASSRSLNRPNSPLHF

clone size: -
D gene: -
V gene: TRBV7-9
J gene: TRBJ2-1
CDR3 DNA: TGTGCCAGCAGCCAAAGCCCCTCCTACAATGAGCAGTTCTTC
CDR3 protein: CASSQSPSYNEQFF

clone size: -
D gene: -
V gene: TRBV6-6
J gene: TRBJ1-2
CDR3 DNA: TGTGCCAGCAGTTACGACAGAGGCAACTATGGCTACACCTTC
CDR3 protein: CASSYDRGNYGYTF

clone size: -
D gene: -
V gene: TRBV27
J gene: TRBJ2-4
CDR3 DNA: TGTGCCAGCAGTTTCCAGGACAGAAACATTCAGTACTTC
CDR3 protein: CASSFQDRNIQYF

clone size: -
D gene: TRBD2
V gene: TRBV29-1
J gene: TRBJ2-1
CDR3 DNA: TGCAGCGGGACGACTAGCGGGAGGCGGAATGAGCAGTTCTTC
CDR3 protein: CSGTTSGRRNEQFF

clone size: -
D gene: -
V gene: TRBV27
J gene: TRBJ2-1
CDR3 DNA: TGTGCCAGCAGTCATACAGGGTCCTCCTACAATGAGCAGTTCTTC
CDR3 protein: CASSHTGSSYNEQFF

clone size: -
D gene: -
V gene: TRBV27
J gene: TRBJ2-3
CDR3 DNA: TGTGCCAGCAGTCCCCCGGAGGGTACGCAGTATTTT
CDR3 protein: CASSPPEGTQYF

clone size: -
D gene: TRBD1
V gene: TRBV28
J gene: TRBJ1-1
CDR3 DNA: TGTGCCAGCAGTTTGGGGGACAGGCTGCGAAACACTGAAGCTTTCTTT
CDR3 protein: CASSLGDRLRNTEAFF